This record concerns one T cell receptor beta chain sequence. A few counts support this clonotype. Which antigen it targets is not known. No much larger clone is present one base from it, and per-base qualities are unavailable. The time point label for this specimen denotes: patch test 1, 2 weeks after DPC sensitization. The treatment or condition label on this specimen signifies: therapeutic diphenylcyclopropenone sensitization with weekly scalp DPC. Blood at each patch-test visit was drawn before the patch test was applied. Eligible patients were aged 18 to 70, diagnosed with alopecia, deemed suitable for DPC therapy, and excluded if pregnant. Total RNA was extracted from unfractionated whole blood that had been collected in Tempus Blood RNA tubes. This entry is derived from a study of human T cells and chemical hapten exposure (dated by TCRdb to about 2021). Concerning the study at large: For sensitization, 2% DPC in acetone was applied to an approximately 2 cm by approximately 2 cm area of upper inner arm skin. Throughout the study period of around 25 weeks, patients also received therapeutic DPC doses to the scalp every week. Patch testing was done on the upper back using Finn chambers containing 0.01% DPC, and results were scored after 6 days according to International Contact Dermatitis Research Group standards. The patient cohort, mostly female, included alopecia areata with under or over 50% scalp involvement, alopecia totalis and alopecia universalis. Libraries were pooled for sequencing, and per-sample TCR yields varied mainly because of small differences in library volumes within the pool. The study tracked peripheral blood TCR repertoire changes in vivo during primary and secondary sensitization to the hapten diphenylcyclopropenone (DPC) in alopecia patients. Patient blood was sampled pre-sensitization (week 0) and at 2, 6 and about 24 weeks after DPC sensitization. Blood for TCR sequencing was provided by twenty-nine alopecia patients at one to four time points (pre-sensitization, 2, 6 and 24 weeks). Results and caveats for the whole study, not just this receptor: Compared with pre-sensitization or healthy control sets, expanded TCRs formed significantly more large CDR3 similarity clusters, which is consistent with antigen-driven responses. Patch test score correlated positively with the number of PT1 expanded TCRs, reaching significance at thresholds 8, 16 and 32 but not at 4. DPC sensitization did not change the number of TCRs with a frequency above 1 in 1000, and there was no evidence of changes in global repertoire structure. All patients had alopecia, a presumed autoimmune disease, so their immune response might differ from that of healthy individuals. Repeated subsampling changed both the strength of the expansion versus patch-test correlation and the threshold at which the correlation became significant.

CDR1 and CDR2, per the germline V gene, are SNHLY and FYNNEI. V lost 0 bases and J lost 15 bases; the stretch between them is 18 bases long. From the cysteine through the phenylalanine, the CDR3 covers 14 amino acids. Only CDR3 DNA remains: 42 bases, in frame from the first base. Preparation of the library involved RACE. Sequencing instrument: NextSeq 500. Library preparation attached unique molecular identifiers to individual cDNA molecules for quantitative, reproducible TCR counting. Both TCR alpha and TCR beta chains were sequenced from each blood RNA sample. Concerning the study's data processing: A median of around 96,000 TCRs per sample was observed, with a range of 23,224 to 690,600. V, J and CDR3 annotation of the TCR reads was performed with the Decombinator software suite. For PS versus PT1 abundance plots, all samples were subsampled to the same number of TCRs (28,000). Expanded TCRs were defined as absent before sensitization and observed at least eight times at the 2-week time point. Using fastp at Q25 and MiXCR, TCRdb reprocessed the public reads and kept productive beta chains. Each entry is one CDR3 protein sequence, shown with its most common DNA and genes. The V and J calls and clone size come from TCRdb's table, not from the authors' own analysis. The sample profile shows about 340,000 distinct CDR3 sequences; approximately 6.3% of them were found once. Of the sample, roughly 8% falls within the top ten clones.

The sequences come from whole blood, collected in connection with sensitization to the hapten diphenylcyclopropenone (DPC). This receptor was obtained from a woman under 30 with alopecia areata. Some clones in this sample may be carry-over from other donors' samples. The rearrangement joined TRBV2 to TRBJ2-1; the D gene is unclear. This receptor has the CDR3 CASSEALTSPLRFF. The DNA sequence is given as TGTGCCAGCAGTGAAGCCCTAACGAGTCCGCTGAGGTTCTTC.